The clone carrying this T cell receptor beta chain came up a few times. The CDR3 runs to 14 residues. Between the trimmed V and J ends, which lost 1 base and 8 bases, there was a span of 14 bases. In germline, CDR1 is GTSNPN, CDR2 SVGIG (reference sequence). Some clones are missing from TCRdb's copy, which holds only in-frame ones; the method was immunoSEQ multiplex PCR. The sample shows 25,000 to 40,000 clones, 82% of them seen only once. This sample was taken from a study of OX40 agonist ivuxolimab in advanced cancers. Overall study: Three patients, one with hepatocellular carcinoma and two with cutaneous melanoma, achieved partial responses.

Source: CD4+ or CD8+ T cells sorted from blood, taken in a trial of the OX40 agonist ivuxolimab. The TCR sequence derives from an adult with an advanced solid tumor such as melanoma, head and neck, liver or kidney cancer. V is TRBV30 and J is TRBJ1-4; no definite D call. As DNA, the CDR3 is TGTGCCTGGAGTGGCTACTTGAGAGACGAAAAACTGTTTTTT. Protein product: CAWSGYLRDEKLFF. The complete variable domain, with remaining parts taken from reference TRBV30 and TRBJ1-4, reads SQTIHQWPATLVQPVGSPLSLECTVEGTSNPNLYWYRQAAGRGLQLLFYSVGIGQISSEVPQNLSASRPQDRQFILSSKKLLLSDSGFYLCAWSGYLRDEKLFFGSGTQLSVL.